This TCR beta chain emerged from a study of blood T cell repertoires in COVID-19. The overall study: There were acute and convalescent COVID-19 samples, and they came from the United States, Italy and Spain. PBMCs, B-cell-depleted T cells, or T cells were the source of the cDNA or gDNA that made up the material.

Seattle's cohort entered during active infection and was followed longitudinally. Only one count was recorded for this clone. Study processing details: Estimation of nucleated cell counts was performed using reference gene primer amplification. This table comes from immunoSEQ multiplex PCR, and its TCRdb copy is limited to in-frame clones, with some not included. V, J and clone size were drawn from that table, and D and trimming were deduced from the DNA. Of about 180,000 clones in the sample, 85% are singletons; the top ten hold roughly 20%. Trimming left V 8 bases short and J 1 base short, with 14 bases between. The CDR3 extends over 14 amino acids. Germline CDR1 PRHDT, CDR2 FYEKMQ (reference sequence).

The sequenced material came from peripheral blood. The TCR sequence derives from a person aged 70 to 80 with COVID-19, enrolled during active disease. The chain joins TRBV13 to TRBJ2-5; D perhaps matches TRBD2 (6 bases). The CDR3 spells CASFFGGTQETQYF. In nucleotides, the CDR3 is TGTGCCAGCTTTTTTGGGGGGACCCAAGAGACCCAGTACTTC.